The rows below give T cell receptor beta chains drawn from one sample of a study of T-cell reconstitution after alpha-beta-depleted transplantation in children. TCRdb analysed the PCR reads with MiXCR anew, one entry per CDR3 protein. The data hold 250,000 or so distinct CDR3 sequences, with less than 9% observed a single time. This specimen was PBMCs, mostly from graft donor cells, taken 180 days after TCRalphabeta/CD19-depleted stem cell transplant. The source is a male patient younger than 18 who had a stem cell transplant for acute lymphoblastic leukemia, so the T cells may come from the graft donor. Both conserved end residues are part of each CDR3. D genes are given only for firm matches. Not all rows give a size; the values are once, few, many and, for expanded clones, a class.

many	13	TRBJ1-2	NA	TRBV28	CASSFRVTGGYTF	TGTGCCAGCAGTTTCCGGGTGACGGGAGGCTACACCTTC
once	14	TRBJ1-1	NA	TRBV5-6	CASSPREFRAEAFF	TGTGCCAGCAGCCCCAGGGAATTTAGGGCTGAAGCTTTCTTT
many	15	TRBJ1-2	NA	TRBV4-1	CASSQSYTLSDGYTF	TGCGCCAGCAGCCAGTCGTACACCCTGAGCGATGGCTACACCTTC
many	15	TRBJ1-2	NA	TRBV12-3/TRBV12-4	CASSPSAQAPYGYTF	TGTGCCAGCAGTCCGAGCGCACAGGCCCCTTATGGCTACACCTTC
many	12	TRBJ2-7	TRBD2	TRBV20-1	CSAEGLAYEQYF	TGCAGTGCCGAGGGACTAGCCTACGAGCAGTACTTC
many	15	TRBJ2-1	NA	TRBV7-2	CASSRLVSVIDEQFF	TGTGCCAGCAGCAGATTAGTGAGTGTTATCGATGAGCAGTTCTTC
many	14	TRBJ2-7	TRBD1	TRBV29-1	CSVVFWDSSYEQYF	TGCAGCGTTGTGTTTTGGGACAGCTCCTACGAGCAGTACTTC
many	13	TRBJ2-3	NA	TRBV24-1	CATSDGPTDTQYF	TGTGCCACCAGTGACGGCCCCACAGATACGCAGTATTTT
many	16	TRBJ2-2	TRBD2	TRBV3-1	CASSRDREAYTGELFF	TGTGCCAGCAGCCGGGATCGGGAGGCCTACACCGGGGAGCTGTTTTTT
many	16	TRBJ2-2	TRBD1	TRBV5-5	CASSLIQGAGTGELFF	TGTGCCAGCAGCTTGATACAGGGGGCAGGAACCGGGGAGCTGTTTTTT
few	16	TRBJ2-1	TRBD2	TRBV27	CASSSGLASTYNEQFF	TGTGCCAGCAGTTCGGGACTAGCATCCACCTACAATGAGCAGTTCTTC
many	14	TRBJ2-7	NA	TRBV5-6	CASSLWRRTYEQYF	TGTGCCAGCAGCTTGTGGAGACGGACCTACGAGCAGTACTTC
many	13	TRBJ1-1	NA	TRBV10-3	CAISESWNTEAFF	TGTGCCATCAGTGAGTCGTGGAACACTGAAGCTTTCTTT
many	17	TRBJ2-5	TRBD2	TRBV7-7	CASSRELSTSGEETQYF	TGTGCCAGCAGCCGAGAATTATCGACTAGCGGGGAAGAGACCCAGTACTTC
many	14	TRBJ1-2	NA	TRBV12-3/TRBV12-4	CASSLAPAPHGYTF	TGTGCCAGCAGTTTAGCCCCGGCCCCTCATGGCTACACCTTC
many	15	TRBJ2-3	TRBD1	TRBV4-1	CASSQGDRATDTQYF	TGCGCCAGCAGCCAAGGTGACAGGGCCACAGATACGCAGTATTTT
many	17	TRBJ2-3	NA	TRBV12-3/TRBV12-4	CASSPRTGAYLADTQYF	TGTGCCAGCAGTCCTCGGACGGGAGCCTATTTGGCAGATACGCAGTATTTT
NA	15	TRBJ2-3	NA	TRBV5-6	CASSWVSDGALTQYF	TGTGCCAGCAGCTGGGTGAGCGACGGAGCCCTAACGCAGTATTTT
many	10	TRBJ2-1	NA	TRBV29-1	CSVFLDEQFF	TGCAGCGTGTTCCTCGATGAGCAGTTCTTC
few	13	TRBJ2-1	NA	TRBV5-6	CASSFGDYNEQFF	TGTGCCAGCAGCTTTGGGGATTACAATGAGCAGTTCTTC
many	12	TRBJ1-6	NA	TRBV6-5	CASSTTQAPLHF	TGTGCCAGCAGTACGACTCAAGCACCCCTCCACTTT
NA	14	TRBJ2-1	TRBD2	TRBV4-2	CASSQDLGGDEQFF	TGTGCCAGCAGCCAAGATCTTGGGGGGGATGAGCAGTTCTTC
many	17	TRBJ2-1	NA	TRBV24-1	CATSGVQGASTNNEQFF	TGTGCCACCAGTGGGGTACAGGGCGCTTCAACCAACAATGAGCAGTTCTTC
many	11	TRBJ1-1	NA	TRBV29-1	CSVEKYTEAFF	TGCAGCGTTGAAAAATACACTGAAGCTTTCTTT
many	14	TRBJ2-5	TRBD1	TRBV4-1	CASSHTGGQETQYF	TGCGCCAGCAGCCATACAGGGGGCCAAGAGACCCAGTACTTC
many	14	TRBJ2-2	NA	TRBV6-5	CASSYLGGTGELFF	TGTGCCAGCAGTTACCTGGGGGGCACCGGGGAGCTGTTTTTT
many	14	TRBJ1-1	NA	TRBV19	CASSSRGSNTEAFF	TGTGCAAGTAGCTCTAGAGGTTCGAACACTGAAGCTTTCTTT
few	14	TRBJ2-5	NA	TRBV11-2	CASSPDSRQETQYF	TGTGCCAGCAGCCCTGACAGCCGCCAAGAGACCCAGTACTTC
many	19	TRBJ2-6	TRBD1	TRBV4-3	CASSQVLGQGSSGANVLTF	TGCGCCAGCAGCCAAGTATTAGGACAGGGGAGCTCTGGGGCCAACGTCCTGACTTTC
many	15	TRBJ2-7	TRBD2	TRBV28	CASSLEPGLVYEQYF	TGTGCCAGCAGTTTGGAACCGGGACTAGTCTACGAGCAGTACTTC
once	17	TRBJ2-7	NA	TRBV7-8	CASSLAQTGMRTYEQYF	TGTGCCAGCAGCTTAGCGCAGACAGGCATGAGAACCTACGAGCAGTACTTC
many	13	TRBJ2-7	NA	TRBV7-2	CASSLERPYEQYF	TGTGCCAGCAGCTTAGAGAGGCCCTACGAGCAGTACTTC
many	15	TRBJ2-7	TRBD2	TRBV18	CASSESGTPPYEQYF	TGTGCCAGCTCAGAGAGCGGGACTCCACCCTACGAGCAGTACTTC
few	14	TRBJ2-1	TRBD2	TRBV10-2	CASILAGGTNEQFF	TGCGCCAGCATACTAGCGGGGGGTACGAATGAGCAGTTCTTC
many	13	TRBJ1-2	NA	TRBV6-1	CASSEFASDGYTF	TGTGCCAGCAGTGAATTTGCCTCCGATGGCTACACCTTC
many	16	TRBJ2-3	TRBD2	TRBV4-3	CASSQEGAGGKSTQYF	TGCGCCAGCAGCCAAGAGGGTGCGGGGGGCAAGAGTACGCAGTATTTT
many	14	TRBJ2-5	TRBD1	TRBV5-1	CASSRGQSKESQYF	TGCGCCAGCAGCAGGGGACAGTCCAAAGAGAGCCAGTACTTC
many	17	TRBJ2-3	TRBD2	TRBV5-1	CASSLRRRLALTDTQYF	TGCGCCAGCAGCTTGCGCAGAAGACTAGCCTTAACAGATACGCAGTATTTT
many	14	TRBJ2-7	NA	TRBV5-1	CASSRRTEAGEQYF	TGCGCCAGCAGCCGTAGGACAGAAGCAGGCGAGCAGTACTTC
many	12	TRBJ2-1	NA	TRBV5-1	CASSLDGDEQFF	TGCGCCAGCAGCTTGGACGGGGATGAGCAGTTCTTC
few	15	TRBJ2-6	NA	TRBV7-3	CASSPLGTGANVLTF	TGTGCCAGCAGCCCCTTAGGAACTGGGGCCAACGTCCTGACTTTC
many	15	TRBJ2-2	TRBD2	TRBV7-8	CASSFRDYKTGELFF	TGTGCCAGCAGCTTCCGGGACTACAAAACCGGGGAGCTGTTTTTT
many	13	TRBJ1-1	NA	TRBV12-3/TRBV12-4	CASSQRLNTEAFF	TGTGCCAGCAGCCAACGACTCAACACTGAAGCTTTCTTT
many	15	TRBJ1-2	NA	TRBV7-2	CASSLATPFSYGYTF	TGTGCCAGCAGCTTAGCGACTCCTTTTAGCTATGGCTACACCTTC
many	15	TRBJ2-1	TRBD1	TRBV5-1	CASSFGTGIYNEQFF	TGCGCCAGCAGCTTTGGGACAGGAATCTACAATGAGCAGTTCTTC
many	14	TRBJ1-5	TRBD1	TRBV5-5	CASSPDRVDQPQHF	TGTGCCAGCAGTCCCGACAGGGTCGATCAGCCCCAGCATTTT
many	15	TRBJ1-5	TRBD1	TRBV19	CASSVRDRLYQPQHF	TGTGCCAGTAGTGTCAGGGACAGACTATATCAGCCCCAGCATTTT
many	13	TRBJ2-7	TRBD2	TRBV3-1	CATRLAGVSEQYF	TGTGCCACCAGACTAGCGGGAGTATCCGAGCAGTACTTC
many	15	TRBJ2-1	TRBD2	TRBV9	CASSSGLAPNNEQFF	TGTGCCAGCAGCTCGGGACTAGCGCCTAACAATGAGCAGTTCTTC
many	16	TRBJ2-6	NA	TRBV9	CASSVGQFTGANVLTF	TGTGCCAGCAGCGTAGGACAATTTACCGGGGCCAACGTCCTGACTTTC
many	15	TRBJ1-3	NA	TRBV11-2	CASSLERRGGNTIYF	TGTGCCAGCAGCTTAGAACGGAGGGGTGGAAACACCATATATTTT
many	14	TRBJ1-1	TRBD1	TRBV6-1	CASSRLQGDTEAFF	TGTGCCAGCAGTCGCCTCCAGGGGGACACTGAAGCTTTCTTT
many	15	TRBJ2-1	TRBD2	TRBV25-1	CASSAPRTSRDGQFF	TGTGCCAGCAGTGCCCCCCGGACTAGTAGGGATGGGCAGTTCTTC
many	16	TRBJ2-3	TRBD2	TRBV6-5	CASSYGAGGFTDTQYF	TGTGCCAGCAGTTATGGGGCGGGAGGGTTCACAGATACGCAGTATTTT
NA	19	TRBJ2-1	TRBD2	TRBV3-1	CASRARISGRARSYNEQFF	TGTGCCAGCAGGGCACGGATTAGCGGGAGGGCCCGTTCCTACAATGAGCAGTTCTTC
many	14	TRBJ2-5	NA	TRBV12-3/TRBV12-4	CASSARTAKETQYF	TGTGCCAGCAGCGCCCGGACAGCGAAAGAGACCCAGTACTTC
many	17	TRBJ2-7	TRBD1	TRBV10-3	CAISVFHRGSGFYEQYF	TGTGCCATCAGTGTCTTCCACAGGGGGTCAGGCTTTTACGAGCAGTACTTC
many	11	TRBJ2-5	NA	TRBV24-1	CATSDSGTQYF	TGTGCCACCAGTGATTCTGGGACCCAGTACTTC